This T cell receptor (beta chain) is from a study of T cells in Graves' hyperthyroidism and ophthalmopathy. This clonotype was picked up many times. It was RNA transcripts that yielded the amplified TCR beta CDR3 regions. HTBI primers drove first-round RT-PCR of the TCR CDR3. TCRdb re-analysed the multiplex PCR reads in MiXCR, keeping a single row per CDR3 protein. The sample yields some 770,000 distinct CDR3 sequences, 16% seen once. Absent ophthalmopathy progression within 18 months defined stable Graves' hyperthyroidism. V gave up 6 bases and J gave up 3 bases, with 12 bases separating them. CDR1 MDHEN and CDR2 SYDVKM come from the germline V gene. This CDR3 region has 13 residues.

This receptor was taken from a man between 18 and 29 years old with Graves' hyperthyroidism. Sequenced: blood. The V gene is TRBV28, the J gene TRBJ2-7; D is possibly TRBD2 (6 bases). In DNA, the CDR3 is TGTGCCAGCAGAGGACTATCGGACTACGAGCAGTACTTC. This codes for CASRGLSDYEQYF.